The sequence of this TCR beta chain was determined in a study of T cells in Graves' hyperthyroidism and ophthalmopathy. The junction had 3 bases not matched to a gene; V was cut back by 7 bases and J by 6 bases. CDR1 and CDR2 from the germline V gene are SQVTM and ANQGSEA. CDR3 length equals 12 residues. The TCR beta CDR3 regions underwent amplification using RNA transcripts as the source. With the HTBI primer set, the TCR CDR3 went through a first round of RT-PCR. TCRdb used MiXCR to reprocess the multiplex PCR reads, holding one entry per CDR3 protein. This sample carries 560,000 or so distinct CDR3 sequences, 46% of them seen once, and the ten largest clones take just under 8.5%.

The TCR was taken from a woman aged 18-30 years with Graves' hyperthyroidism. This chain connects TRBV29-1 to TRBJ2-7; TRBD2 agrees at 13 bases. Sequencing was performed on peripheral blood or thyroid tissue (not recorded which). The CDR3 protein is CSGTSGRGEQYF. The DNA of the CDR3 is TGCAGCGGGACTAGCGGGAGAGGCGAGCAGTACTTC.